A single sample is the source of the 5 T cell receptor beta chains below, sequenced in a study of CD4+ T cells in melanoma. The method was immunoSEQ multiplex PCR; TCRdb's version includes in-frame clones alone and lacks a portion of them. Of about 14,000 clones in the sample, 68% were seen once. The source material was cells from a culture (not recorded whether cultured in vitro). The receptors were sampled from a human donor with melanoma.

This sequence joins TRBV19 and TRBJ1-6; D is uncertain. This CDR3 has 16 amino acids. Germline CDR1 is LNHDA and CDR2 is SQIVND (reference sequence). V was pared by 3 bases and J by 10 bases, with 19 bases between. CDR3 sequence reads: CASSISLGGYGSPLHF. CDR3 nucleotide sequence: TGTGCCAGTAGTATTAGCCTAGGCGGTTATGGATCACCCCTCCACTTT.

This clone was recorded only once. The chain employs TRBV18 and TRBJ2-2, with D unclear. Deletions cut 3 bases from V and 1 base from J, with 6 bases between. Germline lookup yields CDR1 KGHSH and CDR2 LQKENI. The CDR3 contains 14 residues. CDR3 region: CASSPDGNTGELFF. DNA of the CDR3: TGTGCCAGCTCACCGGACGGGAACACCGGGGAGCTGTTTTTT.

The gene calls are TRBV13 and TRBJ2-7; D gene unclear. The V end was cut by 1 base, the J end by 0 bases, with 13 bases between. The CDR3 has 16 amino acids. Germline CDR1 reads PRHDT; CDR2 reads FYEKMQ (reference sequence). CDR3 amino acids: CASSLVSRIPSYEQYF. CDR3 nucleotides: TGTGCCAGCAGCTTAGTCTCGCGGATTCCCTCCTACGAGCAGTACTTC.

This clone was seen a few times. V is TRBV5-1 and J is TRBJ1-2; D not resolved. The V end was cut by 5 bases, the J end by 4 bases, with 15 bases between. The CDR3 consists of 14 residues. CDR1 is SGHRS and CDR2 is YFSETQ in the germline V gene. The CDR3 nucleotides are TGCGCCAGCAGTTCTGACGGTCCCCGCTATGGCTACACCTTC. Its translation: CASSSDGPRYGYTF.

This clone was seen only once. CDR3 in amino acids: CASSLAGAPYNEQFF. Here the CDR3 DNA reads TGTGCCAGCAGCTTGGCCGGGGCTCCCTACAATGAGCAGTTCTTC. This chain joins TRBV5-8 and TRBJ2-1; D is tentatively TRBD1 or TRBD2 (5 bases each). Germline V gene lookup returns CDR1 SGHTS and CDR2 YDEGEE. V was pared by 0 bases and J by 2 bases, with 9 bases between. This CDR3 comprises 15 residues.